This T cell receptor (beta chain) was captured by sequencing in a study of shared clonotypes between healthy human individuals. Study-level findings and limits: Clonotype sharing across a handful of donors was observed for approximately 5% of naive CD4 clonotypes. Non-shared clonotypes displayed generation probabilities falling below those of clonotypes present in all four donors.

Turning to this clone: No antigen is known for it.

Sequencing used immunoSEQ multiplex PCR; TCRdb keeps in-frame clones, though not all of them. The sample gives fewer than 1.6 million clones, approximately 98.5% of which show up once; 0.36% is in the top ten. Source material: naive CD4+ T cells sorted from blood. The subset denotes: CD45RA+ positively selected. The source of this sequence is a man aged 30 to 39 in good health.

The CDR3 here is CASSLGGGPTNEKLFF. In DNA, the CDR3 is TGTGCCAGCAGCTTAGGAGGGGGACCAACTAATGAAAAACTGTTTTTT. The V gene is TRBV7-2, the J gene TRBJ1-4; possibly TRBD1 for D (6 bases). The CDR3 sequence is 16 residues long. V was pared by 1 base and J by 0 bases, with 9 bases between. Germline-derived CDR1 and CDR2 are SGHTA and FQGNSA.